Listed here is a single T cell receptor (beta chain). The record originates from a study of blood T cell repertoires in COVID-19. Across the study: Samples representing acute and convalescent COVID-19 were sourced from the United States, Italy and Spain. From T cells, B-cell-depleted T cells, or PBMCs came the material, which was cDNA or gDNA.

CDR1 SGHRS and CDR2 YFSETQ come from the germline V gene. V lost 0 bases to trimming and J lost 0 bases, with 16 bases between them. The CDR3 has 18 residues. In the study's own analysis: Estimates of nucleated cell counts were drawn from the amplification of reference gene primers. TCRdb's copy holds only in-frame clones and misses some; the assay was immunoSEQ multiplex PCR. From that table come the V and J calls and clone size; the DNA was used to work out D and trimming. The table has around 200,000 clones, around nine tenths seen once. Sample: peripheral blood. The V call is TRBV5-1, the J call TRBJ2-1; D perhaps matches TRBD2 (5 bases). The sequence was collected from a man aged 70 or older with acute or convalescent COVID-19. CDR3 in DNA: TGCGCCAGCAGCTTGGATCTGGACTCCTACAGCTCCTACAATGAGCAGTTCTTC. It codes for CASSLDLDSYSSYNEQFF.